This T cell receptor beta chain is drawn from a study of CD8+ T cells in alopecia areata. Extracted RNA was reverse transcribed into cDNA, the sequencing template. The table came from immunoSEQ multiplex PCR; TCRdb's copy has only in-frame clones and leaves some out. The sample shows 150,000 to 200,000 clones, approximately 57% of them seen only once. CDR1 is SQVTM, CDR2 ANQGSEA, per germline. The length of the CDR3 is 13 residues. The J segment lost 5 bases and the V segment lost 6 bases, leaving 8 bases of the junction unmatched. Treatment reported: oral pan-JAK inhibitor, 5-10 mg twice daily. The chain uses TRBV29-1 and TRBJ2-5; 8 bases line up with TRBD1. Sequencing was performed on CD4+ T cells sorted from blood, taken at week 24, from a patient treated with tofacitinib. This TCR was recovered from a human donor with alopecia areata. Written as DNA, the CDR3 is TGCAGCGTGGCCATGACAGGGGTTGAGACCCAGTACTTC. This codes for CSVAMTGVETQYF.